A single sample gave rise to the 15 T cell receptor beta chains below, sequenced in a study of cytomegalovirus exposure and HLA in healthy donors. Clones were read by immunoSEQ multiplex PCR, and TCRdb kept only the in-frame ones, dropping some. The sample holds roughly 80,000 clones, 94% seen once. Material for sequencing was PBMCs. The receptors were gathered from a woman younger than 30 in good health and CMV-seropositive.

The rearrangement links TRBV15 to TRBJ1-1; D gene unclear. This CDR3 spans 14 amino acids. Looked up from germline, CDR1 is LNHNV and CDR2 is YYDKDF (reference sequence). V was trimmed by 0 bases and J by 4 bases, leaving 9 bases between them. CDR3 DNA sequence: TGTGCCACCAGCAGAGATCGCGGGATCACTGAAGCTTTCTTT. Translated, it gives CATSRDRGITEAFF.

V usage is TRBV5-5 and J usage is TRBJ2-7, with 8 bases identical to TRBD2. Germline CDR1 and CDR2: SGHKS and YYEKEE (reference sequence). The J segment lost 6 bases and the V segment lost 3 bases, leaving 11 bases of the junction unmatched. The CDR3 loop spans 15 amino acids. The CDR3 DNA reads as TGTGCCAGCAGCTCCCCCGCCCGGGGGGGCCGCGAGCAGTACTTC. Amino acids: CASSSPARGGREQYF.

J is TRBJ2-5 and V is TRBV29-1; TRBD2 matches at 11 bases. Germline-derived CDR1 and CDR2 are SQVTM and ANQGSEA. Germline trimming cut 1 base from V and 0 bases from J; bases unmatched to any gene: 1. The CDR3 has 15 amino acids. The CDR3 DNA reads TGCAGCGTTGAAGGACTAGCGGGGCACCAAGAGACCCAGTACTTC. Protein: CSVEGLAGHQETQYF. Variable domain in full (rest from reference TRBV29-1 and TRBJ2-5): SAVISQKPSRDICQRGTSLTIQCQVDSQVTMMFWYRQQPGQSLTLIATANQGSEATYESGFVIDKFPISRPNLTFSTLTVSNMSPEDSSIYLCSVEGLAGHQETQYFGPGTRLLVL.

This chain connects TRBV4-3 to TRBJ2-7; D is perhaps TRBD2 (5 bases). CDR1 is LGHNA and CDR2 is YSLEER in the germline V gene. The V gene lost 4 bases and the J gene lost 3 bases, with 10 bases spanning the gap. This CDR3 has 13 amino acids. CDR3: CASSPWAGYEQYF. The CDR3, as DNA: TGCGCCAGCAGCCCATGGGCGGGCTACGAGCAGTACTTC.

This chain links TRBV7-3 with TRBJ2-2, with 9 bases identical to TRBD2. Germline V gives CDR1 SGHTA, CDR2 FQGTGA. The CDR3 is made up of 16 amino acids. The V gene end was trimmed by 1 base and the J gene end by 6 bases; junction bases not matched to a gene: 6. CDR3 bases: TGTGCCAGCAGCTTAAACCAGCGGGGGGAGGCCGGGGAGCTGTTTTTT. Translating gives CASSLNQRGEAGELFF.

The V gene is TRBV28, the J gene TRBJ1-2; D may be TRBD1 (5 bases). The CDR3 is 16 amino acids. Germline CDR1 is MDHEN and CDR2 is SYDVKM. V was clipped by 6 bases and J by 8 bases, with 25 bases between them. The CDR3 region has the DNA TGTGCCAGCAGCACCCCCGGGGGACGAATCATTAGCGGCTACACCTTC. Protein product: CASSTPGGRIISGYTF.

The chain joins TRBV28 to TRBJ2-1; 8 bases line up with TRBD2. CDR1 is MDHEN, CDR2 SYDVKM, per germline. V gave up 7 bases and J gave up 4 bases; unmatched junction bases: 9. This CDR3 region has 15 residues. The CDR3 region has the DNA TGTGCCAGCACTCCGGGACTAGTGGGTTACAATGAGCAGTTCTTC. Amino acids: CASTPGLVGYNEQFF.

The chain couples TRBV5-4 to TRBJ2-1; D is perhaps TRBD2 (6 bases). CDR1 and CDR2 (germline): SGHNT, YYREEE (reference sequence). Deletions cut 2 bases from V and 2 bases from J, with 17 bases between. The CDR3 spans 17 residues. Here the CDR3 reads CASSLGGGAGPYNEQFF. The CDR3 nucleotides read TGTGCCAGCAGCTTAGGTGGCGGGGCCGGGCCCTACAATGAGCAGTTCTTC.

The J gene is TRBJ1-2, the V gene TRBV9, with a possible D match to TRBD1 (5 bases). Germline V lookup: CDR1 SGDLS, CDR2 YYNGEE. The CDR3 consists of 16 residues. V lost 7 bases and J lost 2, with 21 bases in between. CDR3 in DNA: TGTGCCAGCCGTAGAGCGGGGGAGGGCGGAAACTATGGCTACACCTTC. It yields the protein CASRRAGEGGNYGYTF.

The CDR3 sequence: CASRGTRSPEQYF. For the CDR3, the DNA is TGTGCCAGCAGAGGGACTAGATCCCCCGAGCAGTACTTC. The chain is built from TRBV6-5 and TRBJ2-5, with TRBD2 matching over 8 bases. TRBJ2-7 explains the end of the DNA better; the J call may be wrong. Germline CDR1 MNHEY, CDR2 SVGAGI. The CDR3 length is 13 residues.

V gene TRBV10-3 combines with J gene TRBJ1-1; D unclear. Deletions cut 3 bases from V and 2 bases from J, with 7 bases between. In germline, CDR1 is ENHRY, CDR2 SYGVKD. This CDR3 contains 13 residues. Here the CDR3 reads CAISEPVNTEAFF. The CDR3 DNA sequence: TGTGCCATCAGTGAACCGGTTAACACTGAAGCTTTCTTT.

The chain uses TRBV10-3 and TRBJ1-2; 7 bases are a match to TRBD1. CDR1 is ENHRY, CDR2 SYGVKD, per germline. This CDR3 comprises 12 residues. The junction had 3 bases not matched to a gene; V was cut back by 3 bases and J by 8 bases. CDR3: CAISEMTGGYTF. CDR3 DNA sequence: TGTGCCATCAGTGAAATGACAGGGGGCTACACCTTC.

The CDR3 DNA reads TGCGCCAGCAGAATTGGGTCTGATGGACAGGGGAACTATGGCTACACCTTC. Its protein product is CASRIGSDGQGNYGYTF. The chain joins TRBV5-1 to TRBJ1-2; the match to TRBD1 covers 9 bases. Germline values: CDR1 SGHRS, CDR2 YFSETQ. Trimming cost V 5 bases and J 2 bases; bases outside gene matches: 13. The CDR3 runs to 17 residues.

The chain employs TRBV9 and TRBJ1-1; 7 bases agree with TRBD1. Germline V lookup: CDR1 SGDLS, CDR2 YYNGEE. V was pared by 0 bases and J by 3 bases, with 2 bases of the junction left unmatched. This CDR3 spans 14 amino acids. The CDR3: CASSVEDRYTEAFF. For the CDR3, the DNA is TGTGCCAGCAGCGTAGAGGACAGGTACACTGAAGCTTTCTTT.

J is TRBJ1-3 and V is TRBV21-1; the table's D call, TRBD1, was not checked against the DNA. TRBV21-1 is a listed pseudogene. This CDR3 is built from 18 residues. The DNA for the CDR3 is TGTGCCAGCATCCGCTTACAGGGGGCAATGCGGTCTGGAAACACCATATATTTT. As protein: CASIRLQGAMRSGNTIYF.